The next 30 T cell receptor beta chains were all read from a single sample in a study of T cells after somatic rescue of genetic block (dated by TCRdb to about 2020). Library preparation used the immunoSEQ multiplex PCR assay. TCRdb stores this immuneACCESS table with in-frame sequences only. Part of the clones is absent; in the studies checked, under half of the shortfall reflects unresolved V genes, and no reason is known for the rest. The sample table lists some 74,000 clones, under 95% of them with a count of one. Less than 3.5% of the sample rests with the top ten. The material sequenced was peripheral blood mononuclear cells (PBMCs). These TCRs come from a man aged 25 to 45.

The table lists this clone with a few counts. The chain employs TRBV19 and TRBJ2-7, with 9 positions matching TRBD1. Germline V lookup: CDR1 LNHDA, CDR2 SQIVND (reference sequence). The CDR3 runs to 15 residues. The V gene end was trimmed by 5 bases and the J gene end by 2 bases; junction bases not matched to a gene: 7. For the CDR3, the DNA is TGTGCCAGTAGTGCCCGGCGGACAGGGGCCTACGAGCAGTACTTC. This sequence encodes CASSARRTGAYEQYF.

The chain has TRBV11-2 and TRBJ2-1, with 7 bases matching TRBD2. The CDR3 spans 13 residues. Germline trimming cut 5 bases from V and 3 bases from J; bases unmatched to any gene: 1. Germline lookup yields CDR1 SGHAT and CDR2 FQNNGV. The CDR3 is CASSGTNYNEQFF. The CDR3 region has the DNA TGTGCCAGCAGCGGGACTAACTACAATGAGCAGTTCTTC.

The chain combines TRBV15 with TRBJ1-3; D ambiguous. Looked up from germline, CDR1 is LNHNV and CDR2 is YYDKDF (reference sequence). The CDR3 covers 15 residues. Trimming left V 0 bases short and J 2 bases short, with 8 bases between. The CDR3 DNA reads as TGTGCCACCAGCAGAGATCTAACTGCTGGAAACACCATATATTTT. Translation gives CATSRDLTAGNTIYF.

This clone was counted only a few times. CDR3 protein: CASSFKGASNQPQHF. CDR3 in DNA: TGTGCCAGCAGTTTTAAAGGAGCCAGCAATCAGCCCCAGCATTTT. This rearrangement joins TRBV28 to TRBJ1-5; D is undetermined. V was trimmed by 3 bases and J by 1 base, leaving 10 bases between them. CDR1 is MDHEN and CDR2 is SYDVKM in the germline V gene. The CDR3 covers 15 residues.

V usage is TRBV28 and J usage is TRBJ1-5; D uncertain. The germline V and J ends were trimmed by 2 bases and 4 bases, with 12 bases remaining between them. Germline CDR1 MDHEN, CDR2 SYDVKM. The CDR3 length is 15 residues. CDR3 sequence (DNA): TGTGCCAGCAGTTTAGGACGGATGGGGAATCAGCCCCAGCATTTT. The encoded protein is CASSLGRMGNQPQHF.

This chain's CDR3 is CASSSDSHYNEQFF. The CDR3 coding sequence is TGCGCCAGCAGCTCGGACAGTCACTACAATGAGCAGTTCTTC. This sequence joins TRBV5-1 and TRBJ2-1; maybe TRBD1 (6 bases). The V gene's germline CDR1 is SGHRS and CDR2 YFSETQ. Deletions cut 3 bases from V and 3 bases from J, with 10 bases between. The CDR3 covers 14 residues.

The chain links TRBV11-2 to TRBJ2-5, with 9 nucleotides matching TRBD1. In germline, CDR1 is SGHAT, CDR2 FQNNGV. The CDR3 totals 18 residues. V lost 2 bases and J lost 2; bases outside the gene matches: 12. CDR3 sequence reads: CASSLQAPGTGLQETQYF. CDR3 nucleotides: TGTGCCAGCAGCTTACAGGCCCCCGGGACAGGGCTACAAGAGACCCAGTACTTC. The complete variable domain, with remaining parts taken from reference TRBV11-2 and TRBJ2-5, reads EAGVAQSPRYKIIEKRQSVAFWCNPISGHATLYWYQQILGQGPKLLIQFQNNGVVDDSQLPKDRFSAERLKGVDSTLKIQPAKLEDSAVYLCASSLQAPGTGLQETQYFGPGTRLLVL.

The chain recombines TRBV7-9 with TRBJ1-1; no definite D call. V lost 3 bases, J lost 0 bases, and 8 bases lay in between. The CDR3 contains 14 residues. Germline loops: CDR1 SEHNR, CDR2 FQNEAQ (reference sequence). This CDR3 is CASSFGSMNTEAFF. In DNA, the CDR3 is TGTGCCAGCAGCTTCGGCAGCATGAACACTGAAGCTTTCTTT. Drawing the rest from reference TRBV7-9 and TRBJ1-1, the complete variable domain is DTGVSQNPRHKITKRGQNVTFRCDPISEHNRLYWYRQTLGQGPEFLTYFQNEAQLEKSRLLSDRFSAERPKGSFSTLEIQRTEQGDSAMYLCASSFGSMNTEAFFGQGTRLTVV.

V and J are TRBV7-3 and TRBJ2-3; 7 bases fit TRBD2. CDR1 and CDR2 from the germline V gene are SGHTA and FQGTGA. After removal of 3 bases from V and 2 bases from J, the junction contained 8 bases not matched to a gene. The CDR3 extends over 16 amino acids. The DNA of the CDR3 is TGTGCCAGCAGCTTTGGGACTAAAAATCCCACAGATACGCAGTATTTT. It translates to CASSFGTKNPTDTQYF.

This clone turned up a few times. The chain combines TRBV15 with TRBJ2-1; D is tentatively TRBD1 or TRBD2 (5 bases each). This CDR3 contains 16 residues. Germline CDR1 reads LNHNV; CDR2 reads YYDKDF (reference sequence). V gave up 4 bases and J gave up 9 bases, with 22 bases separating them. DNA for the CDR3: TGTGCCACCAGCACCCCCAGGGACGGTAAGTCGCGTGAGCAGTTCTTC. As protein: CATSTPRDGKSREQFF.

This clone was seen just once. The chain combines TRBV11-2 with TRBJ2-1, with D unclear. Germline CDR1 SGHAT, CDR2 FQNNGV. Deletions cut 1 base from V and 3 bases from J, with 7 bases between. The CDR3 totals 14 residues. The CDR3 nucleotides read TGTGCCAGCAGCTTAGGGCAGAACTACAATGAGCAGTTCTTC. It encodes CASSLGQNYNEQFF.

The rearrangement uses TRBV4-3 and TRBJ2-1; D is undetermined. Germline CDR1 and CDR2: LGHNA and YSLEER. V was cut by 0 bases and J by 3 bases, with 12 bases left in between. This CDR3 has 16 amino acids. Written as DNA, the CDR3 is TGCGCCAGCAGCCAAGATCGCAGAAGCTACTACAATGAGCAGTTCTTC. This sequence encodes CASSQDRRSYYNEQFF.

The genes are TRBV2 and TRBJ2-5; D unclear. This CDR3 spans 12 amino acids. V shed 4 bases and J shed 2 bases, with 5 bases lying between them. From germline, CDR1 is SNHLY and CDR2 FYNNEI. The CDR3 coding sequence is TGTGCCAGCAGTGTAGTGCAAGAGACCCAGTACTTC. Translation gives CASSVVQETQYF.

The chain has TRBV7-6 and TRBJ2-7, with D tentatively TRBD2 (5 bases). This CDR3 has 16 amino acids. Trimming removed 5 bases at V and 2 bases at J, with 19 bases between. The germline gives CDR1 SGHVS, CDR2 FNYEAQ. This chain's CDR3 is CASSLIEGNPTYEQYF. CDR3 coding DNA: TGTGCCAGCAGCCTCATTGAGGGCAATCCGACCTACGAGCAGTACTTC.

This chain links TRBV5-1 with TRBJ2-1; 7 bases agree with TRBD2. The ends lost 4 bases at V and 6 bases at J; junction bases unmatched: 13. The CDR3 runs 16 residues. Germline V CDR1 and CDR2: SGHRS, YFSETQ. The CDR3 nucleotides are TGCGCCAGCAGCCCGGGAGGCAGGCCCACCGTCAATGAGCAGTTCTTC. Its translation: CASSPGGRPTVNEQFF.

The chain couples TRBV6-5 to TRBJ2-7; unclear D gene. CDR1 is MNHEY, CDR2 SVGAGI, per germline. V gave up 3 bases and J gave up 0 bases, with 12 bases separating them. The CDR3 consists of 15 residues. CDR3 bases: TGTGCCAGCAGTTATGTCTCGGGCCGCTCCTACGAGCAGTACTTC. It translates to CASSYVSGRSYEQYF.

The genes are TRBV9 and TRBJ2-7; 16 bases align to TRBD2. CDR3 length equals 17 residues. V lost 2 bases, J lost 5 bases, and 7 bases stayed unmatched. CDR1 and CDR2 (germline): SGDLS, YYNGEE. DNA of the CDR3: TGTGCCAGCAGCGTGGGACTAGCGGGAGGGCCCCAGAACGAGCAGTACTTC. This gives the protein CASSVGLAGGPQNEQYF.

J is TRBJ2-3 and V is TRBV4-1; D unresolved. Looked up from germline, CDR1 is MGHRA and CDR2 is YSYEKL. This CDR3 spans 14 amino acids. V gave up 1 base and J gave up 1 base, with 6 bases separating them. The CDR3 loop is CASSQVAGTDTQYF. CDR3 bases: TGCGCCAGCAGCCAAGTGGCGGGCACAGATACGCAGTATTTT.

The gene calls are TRBV9 and TRBJ2-3; D possibly corresponds to TRBD2 (5 bases). Trimming left V 0 bases short and J 4 bases short, with 12 bases between. CDR1 is SGDLS and CDR2 is YYNGEE in the germline V gene. There are 15 residues in the CDR3. The CDR3 DNA follows: TGTGCCAGCAGCGTAGACAGCGACGGGGCAGATACGCAGTATTTT. As protein: CASSVDSDGADTQYF. The entire variable domain, with the rest obtained from reference TRBV9 and TRBJ2-3, is as follows: DSGVTQTPKHLITATGQRVTLRCSPRSGDLSVYWYQQSLDQGLQFLIQYYNGEERAKGNILERFSAQQFPDLHSELNLSSLELGDSALYFCASSVDSDGADTQYFGPGTRLTVL.

This chain uses TRBV2 with TRBJ2-2, with D tentatively TRBD2 (6 bases). This CDR3 has 16 residues. Trimming removed 1 base from V and 3 bases from J, with 12 bases in between. Germline loops: CDR1 SNHLY, CDR2 FYNNEI. CDR3 amino acids: CASSEGDSGHTGELFF. The CDR3 region has the DNA TGTGCCAGCAGTGAAGGGGATAGCGGACACACCGGGGAGCTGTTTTTT.

The chain links TRBV7-6 to TRBJ2-5; D is possibly TRBD1 (5 bases). The assigned J gene may be wrong: the sequence end matches TRBJ2-7 better. The CDR3 sequence is 15 residues long. Germline CDR1 and CDR2: SGHVS and FNYEAQ. The CDR3 nucleotides read TGTGCCAGCAGCTTTGGACACCGACCTAACTACGAGCAGTACTTC. This encodes CASSFGHRPNYEQYF.

The V and J genes are TRBV11-2 and TRBJ2-7, with 9 bases that match TRBD1. The V segment lost 7 bases and the J segment 5 bases; nucleotides outside the gene matches: 6. CDR1 is SGHAT and CDR2 is FQNNGV in the germline V gene. This CDR3 is built from 13 residues. The DNA of the CDR3 is TGTGCCAGCACCACGAGGGACAGGGACGAGCAGTACTTC. This gives the protein CASTTRDRDEQYF. Based on the CDR3 plus reference TRBV11-2 and TRBJ2-7, the full variable domain is EAGVAQSPRYKIIEKRQSVAFWCNPISGHATLYWYQQILGQGPKLLIQFQNNGVVDDSQLPKDRFSAERLKGVDSTLKIQPAKLEDSAVYLCASTTRDRDEQYFGPGTRLTVT.

The rearrangement joins TRBV14 to TRBJ1-1; D gene unclear. The CDR3 extends over 13 amino acids. Germline V gene sequence: CDR1 SGHDN, CDR2 FVKESK. Trimming stripped 0 bases from V and 0 bases from J, with 2 bases between. The chain's CDR3 is CASSQDMNTEAFF. CDR3 nucleotides: TGTGCCAGCAGCCAAGATATGAACACTGAAGCTTTCTTT.

V usage is TRBV27 and J usage is TRBJ2-7; TRBD2 is a possible D gene (6 bases). Germline V CDR1 and CDR2: MNHEY, SMNVEV (reference sequence). Deletions cut 5 bases from V and 0 bases from J, with 26 bases between. The CDR3 covers 19 residues. CDR3 coding DNA: TGTGCCAGCAGTCCATTTATGGGGTGGGAAGGCGGGGCCTCCTACGAGCAGTACTTC. Translation: CASSPFMGWEGGASYEQYF.

This clone was counted once. The chain couples TRBV29-1 to TRBJ1-2; TRBD1 matches 8 bases. The germline V gene has CDR1 SQVTM and CDR2 ANQGSEA. This CDR3 contains 14 residues. V was clipped by 5 bases and J by 3 bases; unmatched bases: 8. CDR3 amino acids: CSVPQGASYYGYTF. CDR3 DNA sequence: TGCAGCGTTCCTCAGGGGGCGTCTTACTATGGCTACACCTTC. The full variable domain, rest sourced from reference TRBV29-1 and TRBJ1-2, is SAVISQKPSRDICQRGTSLTIQCQVDSQVTMMFWYRQQPGQSLTLIATANQGSEATYESGFVIDKFPISRPNLTFSTLTVSNMSPEDSSIYLCSVPQGASYYGYTFGSGTRLTVV.

The genes are TRBV4-1 and TRBJ2-3; TRBD2 agrees at 9 bases. Germline values: CDR1 MGHRA, CDR2 YSYEKL. There are 18 residues in the CDR3. Germline trimming cut 4 bases from V and 1 base from J; bases unmatched to any gene: 12. The CDR3 nucleotides are TGCGCCAGCAGCCCCTGGGGTCGGCGGGAGGGTGGCACAGATACGCAGTATTTT. Translation gives CASSPWGRREGGTDTQYF.

The chain has TRBV5-5 and TRBJ2-7, with D perhaps matching TRBD2 (5 bases). Germline CDR1 and CDR2: SGHKS and YYEKEE (reference sequence). V lost 0 bases and J 2 bases, leaving 12 bases between the germline ends. CDR3 length: 15 amino acids. Here the CDR3 reads CASSLERTFAYEQYF. The CDR3 nucleotides read TGTGCCAGCAGCTTGGAAAGGACTTTCGCCTACGAGCAGTACTTC.

The rearrangement uses TRBV7-9 and TRBJ1-1; 7 nucleotides match TRBD1. Losses at the gene ends were 5 bases for V and 5 bases for J; bases not matched to a gene: 11. This CDR3 is built from 15 residues. Germline CDR1 is SEHNR and CDR2 is FQNEAQ (reference sequence). In DNA form, the CDR3 reads TGTGCCAGCAGCCTCCCTTCAAGGGGGCCAACTGAAGCTTTCTTT. It translates to CASSLPSRGPTEAFF.

The rearrangement links TRBV29-1 to TRBJ2-1; possibly TRBD1 or TRBD2 for D (5 bases each). This CDR3 comprises 13 residues. Germline V lookup: CDR1 SQVTM, CDR2 ANQGSEA. Trimming stripped 7 bases from V and 8 bases from J, with 18 bases between. For the CDR3, the DNA is TGCAGCGCCGCCGGGACCAGGGTAGATGAGCAGTTCTTC. Translation: CSAAGTRVDEQFF.

This chain joins TRBV11-2 and TRBJ1-1; the match to TRBD1 covers 9 bases. CDR3 length: 15 residues. Germline V lookup: CDR1 SGHAT, CDR2 FQNNGV. Trimming took 5 bases from V and 5 from J; bases not matched to a gene: 9. The CDR3 bases are TGTGCCAGCAGCCGAGGGAACAGGGGGCGGACTGAAGCTTTCTTT. Translation: CASSRGNRGRTEAFF.